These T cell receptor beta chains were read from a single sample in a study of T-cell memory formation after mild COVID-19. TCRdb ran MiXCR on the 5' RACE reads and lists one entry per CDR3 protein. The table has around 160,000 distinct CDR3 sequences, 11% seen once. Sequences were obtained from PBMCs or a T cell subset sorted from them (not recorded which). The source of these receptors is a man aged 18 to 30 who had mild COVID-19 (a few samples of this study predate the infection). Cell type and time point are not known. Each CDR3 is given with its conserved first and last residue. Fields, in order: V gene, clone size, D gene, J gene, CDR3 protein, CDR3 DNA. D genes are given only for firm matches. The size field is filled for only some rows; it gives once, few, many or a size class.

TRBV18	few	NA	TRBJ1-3	CASSHWDGGSGNTIYF	TGTGCCAGCTCACATTGGGACGGAGGCTCTGGAAACACCATATATTTT
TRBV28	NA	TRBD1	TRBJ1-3	CASSGQARGRPGNTIYF	TGTGCCAGCAGTGGCCAGGCTAGGGGGCGGCCTGGAAACACCATATATTTT
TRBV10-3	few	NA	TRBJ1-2	CAISGDPVGGYTF	TGTGCCATCAGTGGTGATCCGGTCGGTGGCTACACCTTC
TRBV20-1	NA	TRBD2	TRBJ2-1	CSAWGTRANEQFF	TGCAGTGCTTGGGGGACTAGGGCTAATGAGCAGTTCTTC
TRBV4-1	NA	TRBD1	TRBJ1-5	CSSSQNTQGVNQPQHF	TGCTCCAGCAGCCAAAATACTCAGGGGGTCAATCAGCCCCAGCATTTT
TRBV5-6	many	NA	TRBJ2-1	CASSFLANEQFF	TGTGCCAGCAGCTTCTTAGCGAATGAGCAGTTCTTC
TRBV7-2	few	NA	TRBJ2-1	CASSWEGGRGEQFF	TGTGCCAGCAGCTGGGAGGGGGGCCGAGGTGAGCAGTTCTTC
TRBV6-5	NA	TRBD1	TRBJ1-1	CASSQGDRGPRAFF	TGTGCCAGCAGTCAAGGGGACAGGGGGCCGAGGGCTTTCTTT
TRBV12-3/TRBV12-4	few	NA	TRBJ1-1	CASSLRGMITEAFF	TGTGCCAGCAGTTTAAGGGGCATGATCACTGAAGCTTTCTTT
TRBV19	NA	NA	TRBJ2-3	CASSPPGRRDTQYF	TGTGCCAGTAGTCCTCCGGGCCGACGAGATACGCAGTATTTT